The 30 T cell receptor delta chains in this list originate from one sample, sequenced in a study of Vδ1+ human thymocytes (dated by TCRdb to 2016 to 2018). The instrument was an Illumina MiSeq. RNA was extracted with the RNeasy mini kit and reverse transcribed using Superscript III. CDR3 amplicons were generated by multiplex PCR with pooled V-gene forward primers and a constant-region reverse primer carrying Illumina adaptor overhangs. TCRdb called clones afresh from the public reads with CATT; identical DNA rows were later merged. In all, the sample holds about 58,000 delta-chain clones, and approximately 16% of those were seen once. The ten top clones hold 0.3% to 0.45% of the sample. Their target antigens are unknown. Here is what the overall study found, with its caveats: Thymic TRG and TRD repertoires appeared highly polyclonal with Gaussian CDR3 length distributions, unlike oligoclonal peripheral blood repertoires.

Sequenced material: Vdelta1+ gamma-delta thymocytes from the thymus. The cell subset or site label here, explained by the study, means: FACS-sorted CD3+ TCRalphabeta- TCRVdelta1+ TCRVdelta2- thymocytes. Source of these receptors: a girl less than two years old who had congenital heart surgery.

This clone was seen more than once but under ten times. V usage is TRDV1 and J usage is TRDJ1, with TRDD3 identical over 7 bases. The CDR3 has 25 amino acids. Looked up from germline, CDR1 is TSWWSYY and CDR2 is QGS. The junction had 34 bases not matched to a gene; V was cut back by 3 bases and J by 0 bases. CDR3 sequence reads: CALGDLGPPRLGLGGIPIYTDKLIF. Here the CDR3 DNA reads TGTGCTCTTGGGGACCTCGGGCCGCCCCGACTTGGGCTGGGGGGTATACCCATTTACACCGATAAACTCATCTTT.

A few counts support this clone. The J gene is TRDJ1, the V gene TRDV1, with 8 positions matching TRDD3. V dropped 4 bases and J dropped 0; count of bases not matched to a gene: 13. Germline CDR1 is TSWWSYY and CDR2 is QGS. The CDR3 is 18 residues long. This CDR3 reads CALGGFSDTGGYTDKLIF. CDR3 nucleotide sequence: TGTGCTCTTGGGGGATTTTCCGATACTGGGGGGTACACCGATAAACTCATCTTT.

The rearrangement joins TRDV1 to TRDJ1; 10 bases match TRDD3. Germline CDR1 TSWWSYY, CDR2 QGS. J lost 2 bases, V lost 5 bases, and 11 bases had no gene match. This CDR3 comprises 17 residues. The CDR3 DNA reads as TGTGCTCTTGGGTCCGGGAGGGGGATACGCACAACCGATAAACTCATCTTT. Protein sequence: CALGSGRGIRTTDKLIF.

With regard to this clone: It is unclear where the CDR3 begins or ends on the DNA, so no DNA is shown, and the CDR3 is as TCRdb lists it. This sequence joins TRDV1 and TRDJ1; the table gives TRDD3 as D, unverified against the DNA. Germline lookup yields CDR1 TSWWSYY and CDR2 QGS. The CDR3 totals 22 residues, both ends included. CDR3: CALGEAVVGDTCTTVVTDKLIF.

This clone showed up just a few times. The chain is built from TRDV1 and TRDJ1; D gene uncertain. The CDR3 spans 16 residues. In germline, CDR1 is TSWWSYY, CDR2 QGS. Trimming pared 2 bases from V and 1 base from J, leaving 14 bases between. This CDR3 reads CALGECDGPVTDKLIF. The CDR3 coding sequence is TGTGCTCTTGGGGAATGTGACGGTCCAGTCACCGATAAACTCATCTTT.

This clone was counted between two and nine times. The chain carries TRDV1 and TRDJ1; 9 bases are a match to TRDD3. CDR3 length: 20 amino acids. V shed 1 base, J shed 1 base, and the junction held 16 bases outside the gene matches. Germline assignment: CDR1 TSWWSYY and CDR2 QGS. The CDR3 region is CALGEREPGTGGDTTDKLIF. CDR3 sequence (DNA): TGTGCTCTTGGGGAACGGGAGCCAGGCACCGGGGGGGATACCACCGATAAACTCATCTTT.

This clone was seen only a few times. This sequence joins TRDV1 and TRDJ1; D gene uncertain. The germline V and J ends were trimmed by 5 bases and 5 bases, with 18 bases remaining between them. CDR3 size: 15 residues. Germline V gene data show CDR1 as TSWWSYY and CDR2 as QGS. The DNA of the CDR3 is TGTGCTCTTGGGCCCGCGACCCCGAAGGGGGATAAACTCATCTTT. Translation: CALGPATPKGDKLIF.

A few counts support this clone. This rearrangement joins TRDV1 to TRDJ1; the match to TRDD3 covers 7 bases. Germline CDR1 and CDR2: TSWWSYY and QGS. Trimming at V came to 4 bases and at J to 0 bases, leaving 23 bases not matched to a gene. This CDR3 has 21 residues. The CDR3: CALGGRLRLLGFPKYTDKLIF. Here the CDR3 DNA reads TGTGCTCTTGGGGGTAGACTACGTTTACTGGGGTTTCCGAAGTACACCGATAAACTCATCTTT.

This clone was seen a few times. This chain joins TRDV1 and TRDJ1, with D unresolved. Between the trimmed V and J ends, which lost 0 bases and 4 bases, there was a span of 6 bases. Per the germline V gene, CDR1 is TSWWSYY and CDR2 is QGS. The CDR3 contains 13 residues. The CDR3: CALGELRGDKLIF. The CDR3 DNA reads TGTGCTCTTGGGGAACTTCGGGGCGATAAACTCATCTTT.

This clone was picked up a small number of times. The chain recombines TRDV1 with TRDJ1, with D possibly TRDD3 on 7 matching bases. V lost 9 bases to trimming and J lost 0 bases, with 29 bases between them. The CDR3 is 19 residues long. Germline values: CDR1 TSWWSYY, CDR2 QGS. Written as DNA, the CDR3 is TGTGCTCTATCGCCTTCCGATAAGGCTGGGGGCCGGTACACCGATAAACTCATCTTT. Translation: CALSPSDKAGGRYTDKLIF.

This clone showed up just a few times. An end of the junction differs from the germline gene, which may be a read error. The gene calls are TRDV1 and TRDJ1, with TRDD3 identical over 9 bases. The CDR3 is 20 residues long. Germline CDR1 TSWWSYY, CDR2 QGS. CDR3 coding DNA: TGTGCTCTTGGGAACGCAATTCCGCCCTACTGGGGGACCCTCACCGATAGACTCATCTTT. This encodes CALGNAIPPYWGTLTDRLIF.

The V call is TRDV1, the J call TRDJ1; the match to TRDD3 covers 9 bases. Trimming removed 4 bases from V and 3 bases from J; junction bases left unmatched: 9. This CDR3 has 16 residues. The V gene's germline CDR1 is TSWWSYY and CDR2 QGS. The CDR3 loop reads CALGGPGGYLPDKLIF. CDR3 DNA: TGTGCTCTTGGGGGCCCGGGGGGATACTTACCCGATAAACTCATCTTT.

This clone was detected only a few times. The rearrangement uses TRDV1 and TRDJ1; 8 positions agree with TRDD3. The V gene end was trimmed by 1 base and the J gene end by 7 bases; junction bases not matched to a gene: 32. This CDR3 contains 23 residues. Germline loops: CDR1 TSWWSYY, CDR2 QGS. In DNA, the CDR3 is TGTGCTCTTGGGGAACACCCCTCCGAGACCGCGTCGTACTGGGGGCTAATACAAACTAAACTCATCTTT. This encodes CALGEHPSETASYWGLIQTKLIF.

The chain joins TRDV1 to TRDJ1; D call uncertain. The V end lost 3 bases, the J end lost 0 bases, and 26 bases lay between the germline ends. Germline CDR1 is TSWWSYY and CDR2 is QGS. The CDR3 is 20 amino acids. The CDR3: CALGESVPSILHFHTDKLIF. CDR3 coding DNA: TGTGCTCTTGGGGAGTCGGTGCCCTCCATCCTCCATTTCCACACCGATAAACTCATCTTT.

V gene TRDV1 combines with J gene TRDJ1; 13 bases are a match to TRDD3. J gave up 7 bases and V 3 bases, and 32 bases lay outside the gene matches. Germline V gene sequence: CDR1 TSWWSYY, CDR2 QGS. The CDR3 extends over 24 amino acids. CDR3 residues: CALGDLLPYDTGGYVPRRPGKLIF. The CDR3 bases are TGTGCTCTTGGGGACCTCCTCCCCTACGATACTGGGGGATACGTTCCAAGGCGTCCCGGTAAACTCATCTTT.

The rearrangement joins TRDV1 to TRDJ1; TRDD3 agrees at 13 bases. The trim removed 3 bases at V and 0 bases at J, leaving 34 bases unmatched. Per the germline V gene, CDR1 is TSWWSYY and CDR2 is QGS. This CDR3 region has 27 residues. The CDR3 loop reads CALGDSSSRNLLGDTRILRRYTDKLIF. CDR3 DNA sequence: TGTGCTCTTGGGGACTCTTCCTCCCGGAACTTACTGGGGGATACGCGTATCCTGAGGCGGTACACCGATAAACTCATCTTT.

This clone was seen a single time. The V call is TRDV1, the J call TRDJ1; TRDD2 agrees at 7 bases. With V trimmed by 1 base and J by 3 bases, 14 bases remained unmatched. This CDR3 spans 18 amino acids. The germline V gene has CDR1 TSWWSYY and CDR2 QGS. The CDR3 loop is CALGERPFLGKDADKLIF. In DNA form, the CDR3 reads TGTGCTCTTGGGGAACGGCCCTTCCTGGGTAAAGATGCCGATAAACTCATCTTT.

The chain employs TRDV1 and TRDJ1, with 8 bases aligning to TRDD3. Unmatched junction bases numbered 10, after V lost 4 bases and J lost 3 bases. The CDR3 spans 16 residues. CDR1 is TSWWSYY and CDR2 is QGS in the germline V gene. In DNA form, the CDR3 reads TGTGCTCTTGGGGCGGGCCCGAAGGGGATACCCGATAAACTCATCTTT. Translation gives CALGAGPKGIPDKLIF.

The chain employs TRDV1 and TRDJ1; 11 nucleotides line up with TRDD3. Unmatched junction bases numbered 12, after V lost 3 bases and J lost 0 bases. The CDR3 has 19 amino acids. Germline-derived CDR1 and CDR2 are TSWWSYY and QGS. CDR3 loop: CALGDIPNWGIGYTDKLIF. The CDR3 DNA sequence: TGTGCTCTTGGGGACATCCCCAACTGGGGGATAGGGTACACCGATAAACTCATCTTT.

This clone has a handful of counts. The chain links TRDV1 to TRDJ1; no definite D call. CDR3 size: 18 residues. CDR1 is TSWWSYY and CDR2 is QGS in the germline V gene. V was trimmed by 2 bases and J by 0 bases, leaving 19 bases between them. The CDR3 loop is CALGEAPARVRNTDKLIF. In nucleotides, the CDR3 is TGTGCTCTTGGGGAAGCCCCTGCACGGGTAAGGAACACCGATAAACTCATCTTT.

V gene TRDV2 combines with J gene TRDJ1; 12 nucleotides line up with TRDD3. J lost 0 bases, V lost 5 bases, and 18 bases had no gene match. CDR3 length equals 20 residues. In germline, CDR1 is GEAIGNYY, CDR2 EKD. Here the CDR3 reads CACAPFLRAWGIRDTDKLIF. The CDR3 DNA reads as TGTGCCTGTGCCCCCTTCCTACGGGCCTGGGGGATACGGGACACCGATAAACTCATCTTT.

The chain uses TRDV1 and TRDJ1; 11 nucleotides agree with TRDD3. The CDR3 is 20 amino acids. Germline assignment: CDR1 TSWWSYY and CDR2 QGS. The V and J ends lost 0 bases and 2 bases, in that order; junction bases with no gene match: 14. The CDR3 nucleotides are TGTGCTCTTGGGGAACTATCCGCCACGTTACTGGGGGATATAACCGATAAACTCATCTTT. Translating gives CALGELSATLLGDITDKLIF.

This clone occurred a few times. The chain joins TRDV1 to TRDJ1, with a possible D match to TRDD3 (6 bases). This CDR3 comprises 18 residues. From germline, CDR1 is TSWWSYY and CDR2 QGS. The V and J ends lost 2 bases and 4 bases respectively, with 23 bases between them. CDR3 protein: CALGEVRRGTPSSDKLIF. In DNA, the CDR3 is TGTGCTCTTGGGGAAGTGAGAAGGGGGACCCCCTCCAGCGATAAACTCATCTTT.

This clone is classed as medium-sized. V gene TRDV2 combines with J gene TRDJ1, with a tentative D call TRDD3 (6 bases). This CDR3 region has 16 residues. CDR1 and CDR2 from the germline V gene are GEAIGNYY and EKD. V was cut by 0 bases and J by 0 bases, with 13 bases left in between. In nucleotides, the CDR3 is TGTGCCTGTGACACCGTCTGGCTGGGGTACACCGATAAACTCATCTTT. Protein sequence: CACDTVWLGYTDKLIF.

This clone was counted between two and nine times. This chain uses TRDV1 with TRDJ1, with D unresolved. The CDR3 is 12 amino acids. V gave up 2 bases and J gave up 11 bases, with 12 bases separating them. Germline values: CDR1 TSWWSYY, CDR2 QGS. In nucleotides, the CDR3 is TGTGCTCTTGGGGAAGGGACCGAAAGGCTCATCTTT. The encoded protein is CALGEGTERLIF.

This clone came up a few times. The chain uses TRDV1 and TRDJ1; 13 bases are a match to TRDD3. The junction had 32 bases not matched to a gene; V was cut back by 4 bases and J by 3 bases. Germline V gives CDR1 TSWWSYY, CDR2 QGS. The CDR3 is 25 amino acids. This CDR3 reads CALGATGGPPSYILGDTQDSDKLIF. The CDR3 bases are TGTGCTCTTGGGGCCACCGGTGGTCCCCCTTCGTATATACTGGGGGATACGCAGGATTCCGATAAACTCATCTTT.

This chain uses TRDV1 with TRDJ1, with TRDD3 matching 11 bases. The CDR3 runs to 21 residues. Losses at the gene ends were 0 bases for V and 0 bases for J; bases not matched to a gene: 15. CDR1 is TSWWSYY, CDR2 QGS, per germline. Written as DNA, the CDR3 is TGTGCTCTTGGGGAACTGGGCCTTTCCCCACTGGGGGATAAGTACACCGATAAACTCATCTTT. This codes for CALGELGLSPLGDKYTDKLIF.

This chain joins TRDV1 and TRDJ1, with 9 bases aligning to TRDD3. V lost 3 bases, J lost 2 bases, and 13 bases stayed unmatched. Germline V lookup: CDR1 TSWWSYY, CDR2 QGS. CDR3 length: 18 residues. The CDR3 loop reads CALGERPHGWGMTDKLIF. CDR3 in DNA: TGTGCTCTTGGGGAGAGGCCTCACGGCTGGGGGATGACCGATAAACTCATCTTT.

V usage is TRDV3 and J usage is TRDJ1, with 12 bases lining up with TRDD3. CDR1 is TVYSNPD and CDR2 is GDNSRS in the germline V gene (reference sequence). This CDR3 has 26 residues. Unmatched junction bases numbered 41, after V lost 2 bases and J lost 4 bases. The CDR3 nucleotides read TGTGCCTTTGATTCGGCGGGGGCGGGTCAAGAGTACCTTCCTACCCGTACTGGGGGATACCTCGATAAACTCATCTTT. Translated, it gives CAFDSAGAGQEYLPTRTGGYLDKLIF.

This clone was observed a handful of times. The chain joins TRDV1 to TRDJ1; 12 positions match TRDD3. V lost 2 bases, J lost 9 bases, and 22 bases stayed unmatched. The CDR3 totals 20 residues. Germline-derived CDR1 and CDR2 are TSWWSYY and QGS. CDR3 DNA: TGTGCTCTTGGGGAAGGAACGCTCCTATTCTACTGGGGGATACAGGTACAACTCATCTTT. The encoded protein is CALGEGTLLFYWGIQVQLIF.